This TCR beta chain was observed in a study of cytomegalovirus exposure and HLA in healthy donors. Germline V gives CDR1 MNHEY, CDR2 SVGAGI. Trimming left V 7 bases short and J 0 bases short, with 16 bases between. There are 15 residues in the CDR3. PCR employed 60 Vbeta and 13 Jbeta primers. Sequenced by immunoSEQ multiplex PCR; TCRdb stores in-frame clones only, minus some. In total, the table holds roughly 30,000 clones. This clonotype originated in a female donor in good health and CMV-seronegative. The J gene is TRBJ2-7, the V gene TRBV6-5; D may be TRBD2 (5 bases). The sequencing sample was made of PBMCs. CDR3 DNA sequence: TGTGCCAGCAAGACACGGACGGGGAGCTCCTACGAGCAGTACTTC. Translating gives CASKTRTGSSYEQYF.